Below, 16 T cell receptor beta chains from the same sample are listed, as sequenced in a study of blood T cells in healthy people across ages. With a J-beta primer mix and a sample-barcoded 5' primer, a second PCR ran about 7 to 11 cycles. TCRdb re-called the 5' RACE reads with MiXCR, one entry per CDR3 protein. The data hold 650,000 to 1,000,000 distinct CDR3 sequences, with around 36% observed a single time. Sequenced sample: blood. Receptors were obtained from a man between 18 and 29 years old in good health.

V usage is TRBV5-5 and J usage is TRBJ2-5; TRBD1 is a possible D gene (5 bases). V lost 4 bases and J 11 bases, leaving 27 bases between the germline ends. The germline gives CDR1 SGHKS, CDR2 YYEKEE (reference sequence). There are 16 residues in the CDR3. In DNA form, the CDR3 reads TGTGCCAGCAGCCGAGACAGAGAATATAGTTCCTACGGGCAGTACTTC. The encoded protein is CASSRDREYSSYGQYF. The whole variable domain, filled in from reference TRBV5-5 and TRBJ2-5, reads DAGVTQSPTHLIKTRGQQVTLRCSPISGHKSVSWYQQVLGQGPQFIFQYYEKEERGRGNFPDRFSARQFPNYSSELNVNALLLGDSALYLCASSRDREYSSYGQYFGPGTRLLVL.

This chain's CDR3 is CASNNRGGSYEQYF. CDR3 coding DNA: TGTGCCAGCAATAACAGGGGGGGATCCTACGAGCAGTACTTC. V gene TRBV12-3 or TRBV12-4 combines with J gene TRBJ2-7; perhaps TRBD1 as D (8 bases). Between the trimmed V and J ends, which lost 7 bases and 1 base, there was a span of 14 bases. CDR3 length: 14 amino acids.

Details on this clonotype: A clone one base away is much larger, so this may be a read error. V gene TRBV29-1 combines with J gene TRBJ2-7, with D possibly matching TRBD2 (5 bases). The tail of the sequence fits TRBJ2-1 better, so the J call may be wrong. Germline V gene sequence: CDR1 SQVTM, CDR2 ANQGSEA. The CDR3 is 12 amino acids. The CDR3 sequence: CSVDEGSYEQFF. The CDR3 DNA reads TGCAGCGTTGACGAGGGCTCCTACGAGCAGTTCTTC.

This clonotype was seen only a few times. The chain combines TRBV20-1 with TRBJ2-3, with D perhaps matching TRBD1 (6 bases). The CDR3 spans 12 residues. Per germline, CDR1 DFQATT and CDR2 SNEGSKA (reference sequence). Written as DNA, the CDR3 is TGCGGACCAGGGGTTGGCACAGATACGCAGTATTTT. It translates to CGPGVGTDTQYF.

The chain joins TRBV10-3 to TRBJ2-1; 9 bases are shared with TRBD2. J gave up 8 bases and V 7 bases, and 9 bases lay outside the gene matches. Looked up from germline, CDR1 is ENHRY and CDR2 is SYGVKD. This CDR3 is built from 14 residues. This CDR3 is CAITPAGGRYEQFF. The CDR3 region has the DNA TGTGCCATCACCCCAGCGGGAGGAAGGTATGAGCAGTTCTTC.

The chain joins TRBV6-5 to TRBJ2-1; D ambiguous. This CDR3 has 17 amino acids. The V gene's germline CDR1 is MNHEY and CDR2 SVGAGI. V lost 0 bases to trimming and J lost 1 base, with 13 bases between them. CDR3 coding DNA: TGTGCCAGCAGTTACTCGACACCGGGTGGGTCCTACAATGAGCAGTTCTTC. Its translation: CASSYSTPGGSYNEQFF.

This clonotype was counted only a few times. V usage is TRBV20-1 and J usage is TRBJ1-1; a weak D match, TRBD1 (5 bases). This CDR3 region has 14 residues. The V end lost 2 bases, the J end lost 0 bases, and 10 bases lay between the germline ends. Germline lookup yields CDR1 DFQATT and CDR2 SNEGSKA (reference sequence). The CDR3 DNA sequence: TGCAGTGCTAGATGGGGGTTCTTGAACACTGAAGCTTTCTTT. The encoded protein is CSARWGFLNTEAFF.

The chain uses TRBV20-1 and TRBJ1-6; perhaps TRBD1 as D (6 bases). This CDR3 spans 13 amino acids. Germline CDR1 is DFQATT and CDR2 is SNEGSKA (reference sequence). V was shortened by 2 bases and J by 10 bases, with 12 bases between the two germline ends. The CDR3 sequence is CSARSGAGSPLHF. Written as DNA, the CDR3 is TGCAGTGCTAGATCAGGGGCTGGCTCACCCCTCCACTTT.

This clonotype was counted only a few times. This CDR3 reads CASRDTTMNTEAFF. The CDR3 nucleotides read TGTGCCAGCCGGGACACCACAATGAACACTGAAGCTTTCTTT. The genes are TRBV5-5 and TRBJ1-1; maybe TRBD1 (6 bases). Germline CDR1 reads SGHKS; CDR2 reads YYEKEE (reference sequence). V was shortened by 7 bases and J by 0 bases, with 13 bases between the two germline ends. CDR3 size: 14 residues.

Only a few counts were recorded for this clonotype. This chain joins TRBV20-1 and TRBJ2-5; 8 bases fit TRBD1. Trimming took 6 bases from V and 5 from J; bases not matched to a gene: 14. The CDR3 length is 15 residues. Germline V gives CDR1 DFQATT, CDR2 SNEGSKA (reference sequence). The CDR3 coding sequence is TGCAGTGCCCCCGCCGGGACAGGTAGTTCGGAGACCCAGTACTTC. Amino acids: CSAPAGTGSSETQYF.

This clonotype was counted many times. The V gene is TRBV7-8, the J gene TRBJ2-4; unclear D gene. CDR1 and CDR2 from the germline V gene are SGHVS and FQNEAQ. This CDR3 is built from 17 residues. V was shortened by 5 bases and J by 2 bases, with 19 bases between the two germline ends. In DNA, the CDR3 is TGTGCCAGCAGCCCAGACCGCGTGTCTCTAACCAAAAACATTCAGTACTTC. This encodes CASSPDRVSLTKNIQYF. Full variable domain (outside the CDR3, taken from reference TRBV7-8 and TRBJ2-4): GAGVSQSPRYKVAKRGQDVALRCDPISGHVSLFWYQQALGQGPEFLTYFQNEAQLDKSGLPSDRFFAERPEGSVSTLKIQRTQQEDSAVYLCASSPDRVSLTKNIQYFGAGTRLSVL.

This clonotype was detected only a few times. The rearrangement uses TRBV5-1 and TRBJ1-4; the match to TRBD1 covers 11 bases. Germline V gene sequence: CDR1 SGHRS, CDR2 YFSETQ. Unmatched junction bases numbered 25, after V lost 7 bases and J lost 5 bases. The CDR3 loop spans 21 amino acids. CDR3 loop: CASAKTPGQGGRSEHNEKLFF. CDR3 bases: TGCGCCAGCGCCAAAACACCGGGACAGGGGGGCCGGTCAGAACACAATGAAAAACTGTTTTTT.

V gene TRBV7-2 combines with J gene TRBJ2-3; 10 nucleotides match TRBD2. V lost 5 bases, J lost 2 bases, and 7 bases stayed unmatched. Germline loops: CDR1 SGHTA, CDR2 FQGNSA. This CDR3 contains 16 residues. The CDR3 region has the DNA TGTGCCAGCAGCCCCAAAGCGGGGGGGTACACAGATACGCAGTATTTT. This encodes CASSPKAGGYTDTQYF.

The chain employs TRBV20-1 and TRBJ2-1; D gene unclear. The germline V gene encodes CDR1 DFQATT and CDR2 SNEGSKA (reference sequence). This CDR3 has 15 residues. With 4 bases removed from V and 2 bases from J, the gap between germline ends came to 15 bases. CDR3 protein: CSATRRPLPYNEQFF. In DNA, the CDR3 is TGCAGTGCTACACGACGACCTCTCCCCTACAATGAGCAGTTCTTC.

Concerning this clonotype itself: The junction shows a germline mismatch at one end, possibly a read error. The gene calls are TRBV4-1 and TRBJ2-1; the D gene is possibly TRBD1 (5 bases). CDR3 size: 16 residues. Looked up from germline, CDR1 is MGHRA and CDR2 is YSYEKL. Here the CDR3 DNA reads TGCGCCAGCAGCCTCCACAGGCTTGTAGAACAAGAGACCCGGTACTTC. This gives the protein CASSLHRLVEQETRYF.

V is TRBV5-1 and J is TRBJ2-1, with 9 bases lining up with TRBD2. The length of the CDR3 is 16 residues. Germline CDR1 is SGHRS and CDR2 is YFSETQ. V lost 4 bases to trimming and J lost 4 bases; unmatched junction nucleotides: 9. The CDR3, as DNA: TGCGCCAGCAGCGTGGAGACGAGCGGGGGGTACAATGAGCAGTTCTTC. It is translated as CASSVETSGGYNEQFF.